Below are 27 T cell receptor beta chains sequenced from a single sample in a study of blood T cell repertoires in COVID-19. Produced via immunoSEQ multiplex PCR; TCRdb's table is partial and in-frame only. The profile shows 84,000 or so clones, around 82% of them singletons. The sequenced material came from peripheral blood. These TCRs come from a woman aged 80 or older with acute or convalescent COVID-19.

The gene calls are TRBV2 and TRBJ2-1; D is unclear. Germline V gene lookup returns CDR1 SNHLY and CDR2 FYNNEI. The CDR3 covers 14 residues. Trimming removed 2 bases from V and 8 bases from J, with 13 bases in between. The CDR3 DNA is TGTGCCAGCAGTGAAAGGAGCTTCTTTGATGAGCAGTTCTTC. Protein sequence: CASSERSFFDEQFF.

The chain employs TRBV2 and TRBJ2-7, with D perhaps TRBD1 (5 bases). V was shortened by 4 bases and J by 2 bases, with 9 bases between the two germline ends. Germline V lookup: CDR1 SNHLY, CDR2 FYNNEI. The CDR3 length is 13 residues. The CDR3 DNA reads as TGTGCCAGCAGTGGACAGAGAGCCTACGAGCAGTACTTC. It yields the protein CASSGQRAYEQYF.

The chain links TRBV18 to TRBJ2-7, with TRBD2 identical over 9 bases. J was trimmed by 4 bases and V by 4 bases; bases with no gene match: 20. CDR3 size: 19 residues. CDR1 and CDR2 (germline): KGHSH, LQKENI. CDR3 residues: CASSLEGLASTTYPYEQYF. Written as DNA, the CDR3 is TGTGCCAGCTCACTCGAAGGACTAGCGAGCACAACCTACCCATACGAGCAGTACTTC.

V usage is TRBV15 and J usage is TRBJ2-3; no reliable D call. V was pared by 5 bases and J by 4 bases, with 10 bases between. Per the germline V gene, CDR1 is LNHNV and CDR2 is YYDKDF (reference sequence). The CDR3 consists of 13 residues. This CDR3 is CATSPSVADTQYF. The CDR3 DNA reads TGTGCCACCAGCCCGAGTGTGGCAGATACGCAGTATTTT.

The V call is TRBV7-8, the J call TRBJ2-7; D uncertain. CDR1 is SGHVS, CDR2 FQNEAQ, per germline. Trimming removed 5 bases at V and 4 bases at J, with 12 bases between. The CDR3 extends over 13 amino acids. This CDR3 is CASSKDTLYEQYF. The CDR3 region has the DNA TGTGCCAGCAGCAAAGACACGCTTTACGAGCAGTACTTC.

The V gene is TRBV19, the J gene TRBJ1-2; D is uncertain. V was pared by 6 bases and J by 6 bases, with 11 bases between. This CDR3 is built from 12 residues. Germline CDR1 LNHDA, CDR2 SQIVND (reference sequence). CDR3 amino acids: CASSSVMDGYTF. CDR3 bases: TGTGCCAGTAGCTCGGTCATGGATGGCTACACCTTC.

The CDR3 loop reads CASLQVLAGTEAFF. The CDR3 bases are TGTGCCAGCCTTCAGGTCCTCGCGGGCACTGAAGCTTTCTTT. J is TRBJ1-1 and V is TRBV2; D not resolved. The CDR3 has 14 residues. The V and J ends lost 8 bases and 4 bases respectively, with 17 bases between them. CDR1 is SNHLY, CDR2 FYNNEI, per germline.

The chain has TRBV5-1 and TRBJ2-5; the match to TRBD2 covers 9 bases. Germline lookup yields CDR1 SGHRS and CDR2 YFSETQ. CDR3 size: 15 residues. The V gene end was trimmed by 6 bases and the J gene end by 5 bases; junction bases not matched to a gene: 11. CDR3 DNA: TGCGCCAGCAAAGGTGGCGGGAGGGCGGTTGAGACCCAGTACTTC. It codes for CASKGGGRAVETQYF.

V is TRBV24-1 and J is TRBJ1-2, with 10 bases that match TRBD1. This CDR3 contains 19 residues. J gave up 5 bases and V 10 bases, and 24 bases lay outside the gene matches. Germline lookup yields CDR1 KGHDR and CDR2 SFDVKD. The CDR3 coding sequence is TGTGCCACTCCAGTCGAGGGACAGGGGCGCCTCGGGGCTACTTATGGCTACACCTTC. It is translated as CATPVEGQGRLGATYGYTF.

This sequence joins TRBV25-1 and TRBJ1-4, with 7 bases lining up with TRBD1. Trimming removed 3 bases from V and 6 bases from J; junction bases left unmatched: 7. The germline V gene encodes CDR1 MGHDK and CDR2 SYGVNS. CDR3 length: 15 residues. The CDR3 coding sequence is TGTGCCAGCAGTGATTTACAGGGGTTTTATGAAAAACTGTTTTTT. Translating it yields CASSDLQGFYEKLFF. The variable domain in full, completed from reference TRBV25-1 and TRBJ1-4, reads EADIYQTPRYLVIGTGKKITLECSQTMGHDKMYWYQQDPGMELHLIHYSYGVNSTEKGDLSSESTVSRIRTEHFPLTLESARPSHTSQYLCASSDLQGFYEKLFFGSGTQLSVL.

This chain joins TRBV3-1 (or the pseudogene TRBV3-2) and TRBJ2-7; D perhaps matches TRBD2 (7 bases). Deletions cut 7 bases from V and 0 bases from J, with 16 bases between. The CDR3 contains 15 residues. Germline V gene sequence: CDR1 LGHDT, CDR2 YNNKEL (reference sequence). Here the CDR3 DNA reads TGTGCCAGCACCTCGGGGGGCCTTGGCTCCTACGAGCAGTACTTC. This encodes CASTSGGLGSYEQYF.

A remark on this clone: The same CDR3 is also encoded by other DNA sequences in this sample. The chain uses TRBV5-1 and TRBJ1-1, with D possibly being TRBD1 (6 bases). Trimming shortened V by 4 bases and J by 2 bases, and 9 bases separated the two germline ends. CDR1 SGHRS and CDR2 YFSETQ come from the germline V gene. CDR3 length equals 13 residues. The DNA for the CDR3 is TGCGCCAGCAGCGTACAGGGTAACACTGAAGCTTTCTTT. Its translation: CASSVQGNTEAFF.

This clone has just one count. The chain couples TRBV9 to TRBJ1-1; D unresolved. Deletions cut 1 base from V and 6 bases from J, with 10 bases between. Germline-derived CDR1 and CDR2 are SGDLS and YYNGEE. The CDR3 totals 13 residues. The DNA for the CDR3 is TGTGCCAGCAGCGTAAGAGGAGATTCTGAAGCTTTCTTT. Translation gives CASSVRGDSEAFF.

This sequence joins TRBV7-2 and TRBJ2-7; tentatively, D is TRBD2 (6 bases). V lost 4 bases and J 3 bases, leaving 13 bases between the germline ends. CDR1 is SGHTA and CDR2 is FQGNSA in the germline V gene. The CDR3 runs to 14 residues. CDR3 DNA sequence: TGTGCCAGCAGCTCCGACGCGGGGAGCTACGAGCAGTACTTC. It encodes CASSSDAGSYEQYF.

This chain links TRBV7-3 with TRBJ1-1, with no clear D. CDR1 and CDR2 (germline): SGHTA, FQGTGA. Trimming shortened V by 1 base and J by 1 base, and 7 bases separated the two germline ends. The CDR3 has 14 amino acids. This CDR3 reads CASSLSRENTEAFF. CDR3 coding DNA: TGTGCCAGCAGCTTAAGTCGGGAGAACACTGAAGCTTTCTTT.

The V call is TRBV5-1, the J call TRBJ2-7; D remains unclear. The germline V gene has CDR1 SGHRS and CDR2 YFSETQ. This CDR3 is 12 amino acids long. V lost 4 bases to trimming and J lost 0 bases, with 5 bases between them. CDR3 coding DNA: TGCGCCAGCAGCCACAACTCCTACGAGCAGTACTTC. This codes for CASSHNSYEQYF.

On this clone: Distinct nucleotide sequences in the sample also encode this CDR3. V and J are TRBV6-5 and TRBJ2-7; 7 positions agree with TRBD2. V was pared by 6 bases and J by 2 bases, with 4 bases of the junction left unmatched. The CDR3 runs 13 residues. Germline CDR1 reads MNHEY; CDR2 reads SVGAGI. CDR3 loop: CASRGGGAYEQYF. CDR3 DNA: TGTGCCAGCAGGGGGGGAGGGGCCTACGAGCAGTACTTC.

The gene calls are TRBV28 and TRBJ1-3; weak D call: TRBD1 (6 bases). The CDR3 runs to 16 residues. V was clipped by 5 bases and J by 0 bases, with 14 bases between them. The germline V gene has CDR1 MDHEN and CDR2 SYDVKM. CDR3 bases: TGTGCCAGCAGTACCAACGAAGGGGGCTCTGGAAACACCATATATTTT. This gives the protein CASSTNEGGSGNTIYF.

The gene calls are TRBV19 and TRBJ1-6, with a weak D call TRBD1 (5 bases). The CDR3 runs 17 residues. Germline CDR1 is LNHDA and CDR2 is SQIVND (reference sequence). V dropped 3 bases and J dropped 0 bases, with 12 bases sitting between them. The CDR3 bases are TGTGCCAGTAGTATGACCGACAGCCGCTCCTATAATTCACCCCTCCACTTT. Translated: CASSMTDSRSYNSPLHF. The complete variable domain, with remaining parts taken from reference TRBV19 and TRBJ1-6, reads DGGITQSPKYLFRKEGQNVTLSCEQNLNHDAMYWYRQDPGQGLRLIYYSQIVNDFQKGDIAEGYSVSREKKESFPLTVTSAQKNPTAFYLCASSMTDSRSYNSPLHFGNGTRLTVT.

J is TRBJ1-1 and V is TRBV9, with D unclear. V lost 0 bases, J lost 7 bases, and 13 bases lay in between. The CDR3 covers 14 residues. The germline V gene encodes CDR1 SGDLS and CDR2 YYNGEE. CDR3 sequence reads: CASSVDWGEGEAFF. The CDR3 DNA reads TGTGCCAGCAGCGTAGACTGGGGTGAGGGTGAAGCTTTCTTT. The complete variable domain, with remaining parts taken from reference TRBV9 and TRBJ1-1, reads DSGVTQTPKHLITATGQRVTLRCSPRSGDLSVYWYQQSLDQGLQFLIQYYNGEERAKGNILERFSAQQFPDLHSELNLSSLELGDSALYFCASSVDWGEGEAFFGQGTRLTVV.

In this sample, this clone turned up a few times. The V call is TRBV25-1, the J call TRBJ2-2, with 7 bases matching TRBD2. CDR3 length: 16 residues. CDR1 MGHDK and CDR2 SYGVNS come from the germline V gene. V was clipped by 7 bases and J by 6 bases; unmatched bases: 14. The DNA for the CDR3 is TGTGCCAGCAAGGCATCTGGGGGAGGGCCCTCCGGGGAGCTGTTTTTT. Its protein is CASKASGGGPSGELFF. Together with reference TRBV25-1 and TRBJ2-2, the CDR3 gives the full variable domain: EADIYQTPRYLVIGTGKKITLECSQTMGHDKMYWYQQDPGMELHLIHYSYGVNSTEKGDLSSESTVSRIRTEHFPLTLESARPSHTSQYLCASKASGGGPSGELFFGEGSRLTVL.

CDR3 DNA: TGTGCCAGCAGCCCGCATTATTTAGCGGGACACTACAATGAGCAGTTCTTC. It specifies CASSPHYLAGHYNEQFF. The chain is built from TRBV7-9 and TRBJ2-1; TRBD2 matches 8 bases. This CDR3 contains 17 residues. V lost 5 bases and J lost 3; bases outside the gene matches: 12. The germline CDR1 and CDR2 sequences are SEHNR and FQNEAQ (reference sequence).

This clone is a singleton in its sample. The rearrangement uses TRBV7-3 and TRBJ2-7; D gene ambiguous. Germline-derived CDR1 and CDR2 are SGHTA and FQGTGA. The CDR3 covers 13 residues. Trimming pared 2 bases from V and 5 bases from J, leaving 10 bases between. As DNA, the CDR3 is TGTGCCAGCAGCTTAGCGCCAAGCGACGAGCAGTACTTC. Residues: CASSLAPSDEQYF. Full variable domain (rest looked up from reference TRBV7-3 and TRBJ2-7): GAGVSQTPSNKVTEKGKYVELRCDPISGHTALYWYRQSLGQGPEFLIYFQGTGAADDSGLPNDRFFAVRPEGSVSTLKIQRTERGDSAVYLCASSLAPSDEQYFGPGTRLTVT.

The DNA for the CDR3 is TGTGCCAGCTCATACGGGACAGGGAATCAGCCCCAGCATTTT. It specifies CASSYGTGNQPQHF. The chain carries TRBV18 and TRBJ1-5; 9 bases line up with TRBD1. Germline-derived CDR1 and CDR2 are KGHSH and LQKENI. This CDR3 comprises 14 residues. After removal of 5 bases from V and 4 bases from J, the junction contained 3 bases not matched to a gene.

This chain uses TRBV2 with TRBJ1-1; 11 nucleotides match TRBD1. The V gene end was trimmed by 2 bases and the J gene end by 1 base; junction bases not matched to a gene: 3. CDR1 SNHLY and CDR2 FYNNEI come from the germline V gene. This CDR3 contains 16 residues. Here the CDR3 DNA reads TGTGCCAGCAGTGAAAGGACAGGGGGCACGAACACTGAAGCTTTCTTT. Residues: CASSERTGGTNTEAFF.

J is TRBJ2-1 and V is TRBV6-1; D may be TRBD2 (6 bases). CDR3 length: 15 amino acids. CDR1 is MNHNS and CDR2 is SASEGT in the germline V gene. V was shortened by 1 base and J by 6 bases, with 13 bases between the two germline ends. The CDR3 loop reads CASSEGGGAGNEQFF. In DNA form, the CDR3 reads TGTGCCAGCAGTGAAGGGGGCGGGGCAGGCAATGAGCAGTTCTTC.

This rearrangement joins TRBV5-1 to TRBJ2-3, with 9 bases that match TRBD2. The CDR3 has 15 residues. Germline V gene lookup returns CDR1 SGHRS and CDR2 YFSETQ. V lost 0 bases and J lost 1; bases outside the gene matches: 0. The CDR3 DNA reads TGCGCCAGCAGCTTGGGGACTAGCGGCACAGATACGCAGTATTTT. Translating it yields CASSLGTSGTDTQYF. Variable domain in full (rest from reference TRBV5-1 and TRBJ2-3): KAGVTQTPRYLIKTRGQQVTLSCSPISGHRSVSWYQQTPGQGLQFLFEYFSETQRNKGNFPGRFSGRQFSNSRSEMNVSTLELGDSALYLCASSLGTSGTDTQYFGPGTRLTVL.